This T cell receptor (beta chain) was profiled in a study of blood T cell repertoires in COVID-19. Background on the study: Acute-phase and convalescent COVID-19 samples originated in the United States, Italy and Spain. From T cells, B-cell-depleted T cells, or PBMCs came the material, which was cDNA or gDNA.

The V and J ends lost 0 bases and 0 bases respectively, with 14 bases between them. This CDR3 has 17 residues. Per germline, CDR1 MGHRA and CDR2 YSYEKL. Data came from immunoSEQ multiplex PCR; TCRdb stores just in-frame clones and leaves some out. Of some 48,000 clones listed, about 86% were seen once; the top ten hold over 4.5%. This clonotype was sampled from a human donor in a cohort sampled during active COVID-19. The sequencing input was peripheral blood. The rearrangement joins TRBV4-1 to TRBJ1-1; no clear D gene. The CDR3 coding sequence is TGCGCCAGCAGCCAAGATCTCCCCCAGACATTGAACACTGAAGCTTTCTTT. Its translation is CASSQDLPQTLNTEAFF.